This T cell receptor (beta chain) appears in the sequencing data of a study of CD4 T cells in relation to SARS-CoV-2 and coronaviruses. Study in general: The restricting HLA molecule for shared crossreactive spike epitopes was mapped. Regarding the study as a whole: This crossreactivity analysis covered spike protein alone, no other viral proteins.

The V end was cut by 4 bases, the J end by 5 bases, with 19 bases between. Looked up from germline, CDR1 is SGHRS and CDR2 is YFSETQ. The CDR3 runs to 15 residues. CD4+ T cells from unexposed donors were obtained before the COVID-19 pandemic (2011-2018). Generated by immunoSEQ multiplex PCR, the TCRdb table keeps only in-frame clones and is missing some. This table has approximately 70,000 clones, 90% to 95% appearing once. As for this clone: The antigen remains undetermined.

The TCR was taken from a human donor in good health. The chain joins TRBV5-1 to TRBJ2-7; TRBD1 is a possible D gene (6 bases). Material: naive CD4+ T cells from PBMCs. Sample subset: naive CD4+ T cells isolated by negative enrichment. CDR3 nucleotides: TGCGCCAGCAGCCCTCGGCAGGGGAGTATCAACGAGCAGTACTTC. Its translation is CASSPRQGSINEQYF.